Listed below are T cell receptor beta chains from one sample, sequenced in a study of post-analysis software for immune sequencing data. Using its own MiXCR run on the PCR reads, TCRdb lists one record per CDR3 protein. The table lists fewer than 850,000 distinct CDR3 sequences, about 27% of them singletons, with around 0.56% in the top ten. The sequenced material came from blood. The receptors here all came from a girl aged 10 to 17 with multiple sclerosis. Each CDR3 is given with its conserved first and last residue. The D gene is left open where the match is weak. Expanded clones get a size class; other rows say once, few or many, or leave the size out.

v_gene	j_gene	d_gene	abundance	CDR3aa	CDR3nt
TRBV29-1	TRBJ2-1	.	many	CSTSRWGNEQFF	TGCAGCACTTCGAGATGGGGCAATGAGCAGTTCTTC
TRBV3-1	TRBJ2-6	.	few	CASGGGANVLTF	TGTGCCAGTGGAGGGGGGGCCAACGTCCTGACTTTC
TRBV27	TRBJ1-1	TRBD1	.	CASSSAGGSVRTEAFF	TGTGCCAGCAGTTCGGCAGGGGGCTCGGTACGGACTGAAGCTTTCTTT
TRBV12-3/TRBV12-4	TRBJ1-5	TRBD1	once	CASSLHGTGGPQPQHF	TGTGCCAGCAGTCTGCATGGGACAGGGGGCCCTCAGCCCCAGCATTTT
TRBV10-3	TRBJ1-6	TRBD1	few	CAITGTDNSPLHF	TGTGCCATAACCGGGACAGACAATTCACCCCTCCACTTT
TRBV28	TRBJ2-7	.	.	CAIGRGVRSYEQYF	TGTGCCATAGGCAGGGGGGTCCGATCCTACGAGCAGTACTTC
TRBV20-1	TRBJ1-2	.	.	CSAEDINRVYGYTF	TGCAGTGCTGAGGACATAAACAGGGTTTATGGCTACACCTTC
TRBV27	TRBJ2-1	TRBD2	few	CASSSGLAGTYNEQFF	TGTGCCAGCAGTTCCGGACTAGCGGGAACCTACAATGAGCAGTTCTTC
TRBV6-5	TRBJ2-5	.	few	CASSYGIGQETQYF	TGTGCCAGCAGTTACGGGATAGGCCAAGAGACCCAGTACTTC
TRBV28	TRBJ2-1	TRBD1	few	CASSPGQGGFFQFF	TGTGCCAGCAGCCCGGGACAGGGAGGTTTCTTCCAGTTCTTC
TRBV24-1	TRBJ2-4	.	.	CATQPGVAKNIQYF	TGTGCCACCCAGCCTGGGGTGGCCAAAAACATTCAGTACTTC
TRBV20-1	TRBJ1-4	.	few	CSAREHRGEKLFF	TGCAGTGCTAGGGAGCACCGGGGGGAAAAACTGTTTTTT
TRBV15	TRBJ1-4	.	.	CATSRTSTATNEKLFF	TGTGCCACCAGCAGAACATCGACGGCAACTAATGAAAAACTGTTTTTT
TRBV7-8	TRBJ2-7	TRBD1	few	CASGNLGQGAGEQYF	TGTGCCAGCGGCAACCTGGGACAGGGGGCAGGCGAGCAGTACTTC
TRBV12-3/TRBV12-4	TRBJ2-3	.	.	CASRSLRVSTDTQYF	TGTGCCAGCAGGTCCCTCAGGGTTAGCACAGATACGCAGTATTTT
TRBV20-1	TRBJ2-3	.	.	CSASSGLGTDTQYF	TGCAGTGCTAGTTCGGGCCTCGGCACAGATACGCAGTATTTT
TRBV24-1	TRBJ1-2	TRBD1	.	CATSDRPRTGGAYNYGYTF	TGTGCCACCAGTGATCGACCCCGGACAGGGGGCGCGTATAACTATGGCTACACCTTC
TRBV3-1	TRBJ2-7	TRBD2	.	CASRAGGTYEQYF	TGTGCCAGCAGAGCGGGAGGTACATACGAGCAGTACTTC
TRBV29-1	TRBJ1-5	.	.	CSVDRWAYSNQPQHF	TGCAGCGTTGATAGGTGGGCTTATAGCAATCAGCCCCAGCATTTT
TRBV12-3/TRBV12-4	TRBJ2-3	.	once	CASIRRGGTDTQYF	TGTGCCAGCATACGCAGGGGAGGGACAGATACGCAGTATTTT
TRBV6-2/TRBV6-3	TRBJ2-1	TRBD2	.	CASSYEPGGADEQFF	TGTGCCAGCAGTTACGAACCGGGGGGTGCGGATGAGCAGTTCTTC
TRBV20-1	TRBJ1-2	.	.	CSARSGEGYGYTF	TGCAGTGCTAGAAGCGGGGAGGGCTATGGCTACACCTTC
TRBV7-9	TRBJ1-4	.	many	CASSRTNEKLFF	TGTGCCAGCAGCAGAACTAATGAAAAACTGTTTTTT
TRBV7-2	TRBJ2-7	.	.	CASSPGGSGYEQYF	TGTGCCAGCAGCCCCGGGGGTAGCGGATACGAGCAGTACTTC
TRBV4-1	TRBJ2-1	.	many	CASSQDSGPLRHEQFF	TGCGCCAGCAGCCAAGATTCAGGGCCCCTCCGACATGAGCAGTTCTTC
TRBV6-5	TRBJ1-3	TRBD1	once	CASRGTGVGNTIYF	TGTGCCAGCAGGGGGACAGGGGTTGGAAACACCATATATTTT
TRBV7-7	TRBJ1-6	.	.	CASSLGMNSPLHF	TGTGCTAGCAGCTTAGGGATGAATTCACCCCTCCACTTT
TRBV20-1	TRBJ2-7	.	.	CSASRRRQGPYEQYF	TGCAGTGCTAGCAGAAGGAGGCAGGGACCCTACGAGCAGTACTTC
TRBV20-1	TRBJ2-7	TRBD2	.	CSALTSGRPHEQYF	TGCAGTGCGCTGACTAGCGGGAGGCCCCACGAGCAGTACTTC
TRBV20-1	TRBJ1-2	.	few	CSASELALSIGYTF	TGCAGTGCTAGTGAACTCGCCTTAAGCATTGGCTACACCTTC
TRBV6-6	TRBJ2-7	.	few	CASSYTGSHEQYF	TGTGCCAGCAGTTATACGGGGTCCCACGAGCAGTACTTC
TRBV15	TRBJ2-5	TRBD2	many	CATSSFRGLGQETQYF	TGTGCCACCAGCAGTTTCCGGGGACTAGGCCAAGAGACCCAGTACTTC
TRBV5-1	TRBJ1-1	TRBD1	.	CAGSSGQNMNTEAFF	TGCGCCGGCAGCTCGGGACAGAACATGAACACTGAAGCTTTCTTT
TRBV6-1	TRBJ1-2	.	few	CASSVETVRGYTF	TGTGCCAGCAGTGTAGAAACAGTTCGCGGCTACACCTTC
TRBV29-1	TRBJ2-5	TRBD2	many	CSVEQSSGTQETQYF	TGCAGCGTTGAACAGTCTAGCGGGACCCAAGAGACCCAGTACTTC
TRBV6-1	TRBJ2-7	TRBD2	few	CASSPARAGGPYEQYF	TGTGCCAGCAGTCCCGCCCGAGCGGGAGGGCCTTACGAGCAGTACTTC
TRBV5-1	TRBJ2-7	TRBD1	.	CASSLDRGRAYEQYF	TGCGCCAGCAGCTTGGACAGGGGAAGGGCCTACGAGCAGTACTTC
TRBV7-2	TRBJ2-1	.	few	CASSFQRQGGQFF	TGTGCCAGCAGCTTCCAACGCCAGGGTGGGCAGTTCTTC
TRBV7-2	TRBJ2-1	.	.	CASSLAGWGDEQFF	TGTGCCAGCAGCTTAGCTGGATGGGGGGATGAGCAGTTCTTC
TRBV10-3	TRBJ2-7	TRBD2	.	CATRGELEQYF	TGTGCCACCCGGGGGGAGCTCGAGCAGTACTTC
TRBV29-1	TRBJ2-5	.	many	CSAEGAGGTQYF	TGCAGCGCCGAGGGGGCCGGGGGGACCCAGTACTTC
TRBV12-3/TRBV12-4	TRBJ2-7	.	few	CASSTKYEQYF	TGTGCCAGCAGCACAAAATACGAGCAGTACTTC
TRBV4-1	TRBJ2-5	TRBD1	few	CASSPQGQGPQETQYF	TGCGCCAGCAGCCCTCAGGGACAGGGACCCCAAGAGACCCAGTACTTC
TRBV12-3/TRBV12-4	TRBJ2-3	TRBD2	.	CASSVPGLRTDTQYF	TGTGCCAGCAGCGTTCCGGGACTACGCACAGATACGCAGTATTTT
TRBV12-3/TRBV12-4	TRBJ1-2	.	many	CASSPTLNYGYTF	TGTGCCAGCAGTCCGACACTTAACTATGGCTACACCTTC
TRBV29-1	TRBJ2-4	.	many	CSVEGGAQGWASKNIQYF	TGCAGCGTTGAAGGGGGGGCGCAGGGTTGGGCCTCAAAAAACATTCAGTACTTC
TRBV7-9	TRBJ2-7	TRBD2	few	CASSFSGGLAGNEQYF	TGTGCCAGCAGCTTTAGTGGGGGACTAGCGGGAAACGAGCAGTACTTC
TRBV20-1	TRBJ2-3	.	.	CSASPHTDTQYF	TGCAGTGCTAGTCCCCACACAGATACGCAGTATTTT
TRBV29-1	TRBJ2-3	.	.	CSVLADRARDTQYF	TGCAGCGTTCTGGCTGATCGGGCCAGAGATACGCAGTATTTT
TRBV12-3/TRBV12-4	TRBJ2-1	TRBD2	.	CATTQTGLAGSYNEQFF	TGTGCCACCACCCAAACGGGACTAGCGGGTTCCTACAATGAGCAGTTCTTC
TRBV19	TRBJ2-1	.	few	CASSIWARAAYNEQFF	TGTGCCAGTAGTATTTGGGCCAGGGCGGCCTACAATGAGCAGTTCTTC
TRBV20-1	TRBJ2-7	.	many	CSARATDRNSYEQYF	TGCAGTGCTAGGGCTACTGACAGGAACTCCTACGAGCAGTACTTC